This is a list of T cell receptor beta chains from one sample in a study of T cell changes during pregnancy in multiple sclerosis. The protocol was immunoSEQ multiplex PCR, while the TCRdb copy is restricted to in-frame clones and leaves out a portion. Among around 35,000 clones, about 90% were seen once, and the ten largest hold under 6%. The input for sequencing was CD8+ T cells from peripheral blood mononuclear cells, taken after pregnancy. These receptors all stem from a female donor with multiple sclerosis, enrolled in a pregnancy study. CDR3s include the opening cysteine and the closing phenylalanine or tryptophan. Fields, in order: V gene, clone size, D gene, J gene, CDR3 DNA, CDR3 protein. A D gene is named only where the DNA matches it firmly. Size values are once, few and many counts, or a class for expanded clones, and some rows have none.

V: TRBV7-9; size: .; D: TRBD1; J: TRBJ1-4; DNA: TGTGCCAGCAGCTTATCCGGGACAGGCCCTGAAAAACTGTTTTTT; CDR3: CASSLSGTGPEKLFF
V: TRBV27; size: medium-sized; D: TRBD1; J: TRBJ1-5; DNA: TGTGCCAGCAGACCACAGGGGGCTCAGCCCCAGCATTTT; CDR3: CASRPQGAQPQHF
V: TRBV11-2; size: .; D: .; J: TRBJ1-6; DNA: TGTGCCAGCAGCTTAGAAGGGAGCTCCTATAATTCACCCCTCCACTTT; CDR3: CASSLEGSSYNSPLHF
V: TRBV19; size: .; D: .; J: TRBJ2-7; DNA: TGTGCCAGTAGTCCCCGGTCCGCCTCGTACGAGCAGTACTTC; CDR3: CASSPRSASYEQYF
V: TRBV7-9; size: .; D: .; J: TRBJ2-3; DNA: TGTGCCAGCTCGGGCCGGGGGACAGACAACACAGATACGCAGTATTTT; CDR3: CASSGRGTDNTDTQYF
V: TRBV27; size: .; D: TRBD1; J: TRBJ2-2; DNA: TGTGCCAGCAGACCACAGGGGAGCGGGGAGCTGTTTTTT; CDR3: CASRPQGSGELFF
V: TRBV10-3; size: .; D: TRBD1; J: TRBJ2-3; DNA: TGTGCCATCAGTGCCGGGACAGGTGTCGTAGATACGCAGTATTTT; CDR3: CAISAGTGVVDTQYF
V: TRBV7-9; size: few; D: .; J: TRBJ1-2; DNA: TGTGCCAGCAGCTTAGGAGACAGAAAGGAAGGCTACACCTTC; CDR3: CASSLGDRKEGYTF
V: TRBV4-1; size: .; D: TRBD1; J: TRBJ1-4; DNA: TGCGCCAGCAGCTTAGCCCCCGGGACAGGGCCCGATGAAAAACTGTTTTTT; CDR3: CASSLAPGTGPDEKLFF
V: TRBV6-1; size: .; D: .; J: TRBJ1-1; DNA: TGTGCCAGCAGTAGGTGGTCAGGCCGGAACACTGAAGCTTTCTTT; CDR3: CASSRWSGRNTEAFF
V: TRBV30; size: .; D: .; J: TRBJ2-5; DNA: TGTGCCTGGAGGAACTCCCTCCAGACCCAGTACTTC; CDR3: CAWRNSLQTQYF
V: TRBV10-3; size: .; D: .; J: TRBJ2-7; DNA: TGTGCCATCAATACAGGGAGCTACGAGCAGTACTTC; CDR3: CAINTGSYEQYF
V: TRBV7-6; size: .; D: .; J: TRBJ1-1; DNA: TGTGCCAGCAGCTTAGGAGGGCTGAACACTGAAGCTTTCTTT; CDR3: CASSLGGLNTEAFF
V: TRBV30; size: .; D: TRBD2; J: TRBJ2-1; DNA: TGTGCCTGGGGACTAGCGGGGGACCCAAGCTACAATGAGCAGTTCTTC; CDR3: CAWGLAGDPSYNEQFF
V: TRBV4-3; size: .; D: TRBD1; J: TRBJ2-7; DNA: TGCGCCAGCAGCCAAGACTCAGGGGGTGAGCAGTACTTC; CDR3: CASSQDSGGEQYF
V: TRBV4-2; size: once; D: .; J: TRBJ2-1; DNA: TGTGCCAGCAGCTCGAACCCGGGGTACAATGAGCAGTTCTTC; CDR3: CASSSNPGYNEQFF
V: TRBV10-3; size: .; D: .; J: TRBJ2-1; DNA: TGTGCCATCAGTGAACCGGGGCAGGGGCACAATGAGCAGTTCTTC; CDR3: CAISEPGQGHNEQFF
V: TRBV6-6; size: .; D: TRBD1; J: TRBJ2-6; DNA: TGTGCCAGCAGTTGGGACAGCTCTGGGGCCAACGTCCTGACTTTC; CDR3: CASSWDSSGANVLTF
V: TRBV25-1; size: .; D: .; J: TRBJ1-2; DNA: TGTGCCAGCAGTGACCCACTGGAGGGTGGGCCATTCTATGGCTACACCTTC; CDR3: CASSDPLEGGPFYGYTF
V: TRBV2; size: .; D: .; J: TRBJ1-5; DNA: TGTGCCAGCAGACCCCGAGGGAACAATCAGCCCCAGCATTTT; CDR3: CASRPRGNNQPQHF
V: TRBV4-3; size: .; D: .; J: TRBJ1-6; DNA: TGCGCCAGCAGCCAAGATCACAGTTGGAATTCACCCCTCCACTTT; CDR3: CASSQDHSWNSPLHF
V: TRBV12-5; size: .; D: .; J: TRBJ2-1; DNA: TGTGCTAGTGAGGCGGGGGCGGGCAATGAGCAGTTCTTC; CDR3: CASEAGAGNEQFF
V: TRBV5-4; size: once; D: .; J: TRBJ2-2; DNA: TGTGCCAGCAGCTTGTCGGGGTGGGGTAACACCGGGGAGCTGTTTTTT; CDR3: CASSLSGWGNTGELFF
V: TRBV12-2; size: once; D: .; J: TRBJ2-7; DNA: TGTGCAAGTCGCACGAACAGGGGGGCGCACGAGCAGTACTTC; CDR3: CASRTNRGAHEQYF
V: TRBV25-1; size: .; D: .; J: TRBJ1-6; DNA: TGTGCCAGCAGTGAAATTGGGGGGAATTCACCCCTCCACTTT; CDR3: CASSEIGGNSPLHF
V: TRBV19; size: .; D: .; J: TRBJ1-4; DNA: TGTGCCAGTAGTGACTTTGGCAGGGCAACTAATGAAAAACTGTTTTTT; CDR3: CASSDFGRATNEKLFF
V: TRBV9; size: .; D: .; J: TRBJ1-4; DNA: TGTGCCAGCAGCGGGGGGCTCCTAGGAACTAATGAAAAACTGTTTTTT; CDR3: CASSGGLLGTNEKLFF
V: TRBV4-1; size: .; D: .; J: TRBJ1-5; DNA: TGCGCCAGCAGCCCGGGAGCAGGGAGCAATCAGCCCCAGCATTTT; CDR3: CASSPGAGSNQPQHF
V: TRBV5-4; size: .; D: .; J: TRBJ2-7; DNA: TGTGCCAGCAGCTTCGGACTCTTTGGCAACGAGCAGTACTTC; CDR3: CASSFGLFGNEQYF
V: TRBV7-6; size: .; D: TRBD1; J: TRBJ2-7; DNA: TGTGCCAGCAGCAACCGACAGGGCACCTACGAGCAGTACTTC; CDR3: CASSNRQGTYEQYF
V: TRBV14; size: .; D: TRBD1; J: TRBJ2-5; DNA: TGTGCCAGCCGGACTTCAGGGGGAGAGACCCAGTACTTC; CDR3: CASRTSGGETQYF
V: TRBV7-6; size: .; D: TRBD1; J: TRBJ2-3; DNA: TGTGCCAGCAGCGCGGGACAGGGGAGAGATACGCAGTATTTT; CDR3: CASSAGQGRDTQYF
V: TRBV5-4; size: .; D: TRBD2; J: TRBJ2-3; DNA: TGTGCCAGCAGCCCTACTAGCGTCACAGATACGCAGTATTTT; CDR3: CASSPTSVTDTQYF
V: TRBV18; size: .; D: .; J: TRBJ2-1; DNA: TGTGCCAGCTCACCACGGTCAGGGTCCAACAATGAGCAGTTCTTC; CDR3: CASSPRSGSNNEQFF
V: TRBV5-5; size: .; D: .; J: TRBJ2-7; DNA: TGTGCCAGCAGCTTCACAGGTGAAGAGCAGTACTTC; CDR3: CASSFTGEEQYF
V: TRBV5-6; size: .; D: TRBD2; J: TRBJ2-5; DNA: TGTGCCAGCAGCTCAGAAGCGGGGGGTCCTCAAGAGACCCAGTACTTC; CDR3: CASSSEAGGPQETQYF
V: TRBV15; size: .; D: TRBD2; J: TRBJ2-1; DNA: TGTGCCACCAGCAGAGTAGCGGGGGGGCCGGATGAGCAGTTCTTC; CDR3: CATSRVAGGPDEQFF
V: TRBV18; size: .; D: .; J: TRBJ2-5; DNA: TGTGCCAGCTCACCCGGCCGGTCAGGGATAGAGACCCAGTACTTC; CDR3: CASSPGRSGIETQYF
V: TRBV5-1; size: once; D: .; J: TRBJ2-1; DNA: TGCGCCAGCAGCTTCGGACAGTTGAACTACAATGAGCAGTTCTTC; CDR3: CASSFGQLNYNEQFF
V: TRBV4-1; size: .; D: TRBD2; J: TRBJ2-1; DNA: TGCGCCAGCAGCCAGTACCTAGCGGGGGGGTACAATGAGCAGTTCTTC; CDR3: CASSQYLAGGYNEQFF
V: TRBV10-2; size: .; D: .; J: TRBJ1-2; DNA: TGCGCCAGCCAGCCGGGGAACTATGGCTACACCTTC; CDR3: CASQPGNYGYTF
V: TRBV2; size: .; D: TRBD2; J: TRBJ2-1; DNA: TGTGCCAGCAGTGCCCTCTTGGGACTAGCGTCCCATGAGCAGTTCTTC; CDR3: CASSALLGLASHEQFF
V: TRBV28; size: .; D: TRBD1; J: TRBJ1-5; DNA: TGTGCCAGCAGTTTAGGGCAGGGGACAGGACAGCCCCAGCATTTT; CDR3: CASSLGQGTGQPQHF
V: TRBV2; size: .; D: TRBD1; J: TRBJ1-2; DNA: TGTGCCAGCAGTGAAGCCTACCCGGGACAGGGCTCTTCTAACTATGGCTACACCTTC; CDR3: CASSEAYPGQGSSNYGYTF
V: TRBV5-5; size: .; D: TRBD1; J: TRBJ1-2; DNA: TGTGCCAGCAGGCCCGGGACAGGGTTTGGCTACACCTTC; CDR3: CASRPGTGFGYTF
V: TRBV7-6; size: .; D: .; J: TRBJ1-3; DNA: TGTGCCAGCAGCTTAATTCCCGTTGGGTTCAACTCCGGGGACACCATATATTTT; CDR3: CASSLIPVGFNSGDTIYF
V: TRBV6-5; size: .; D: .; J: TRBJ1-2; DNA: TGTGCCAGCAGTTCCCCGGGGGTCGAGGAGTACTATGGCTACACCTTC; CDR3: CASSSPGVEEYYGYTF
V: TRBV4-1; size: .; D: .; J: TRBJ2-7; DNA: TGCGCCAGCGGAGGTGTGGGGTACGAGCAGTACTTC; CDR3: CASGGVGYEQYF
V: TRBV7-2; size: .; D: .; J: TRBJ2-7; DNA: TGTGCCAGCAGCTTCGGAGCAGGGAACCACGAGCAGTACTTC; CDR3: CASSFGAGNHEQYF
V: TRBV5-4; size: .; D: .; J: TRBJ2-1; DNA: TGTGCCAGCAGCGTTCCAACTTACAATGAGCAGTTCTTC; CDR3: CASSVPTYNEQFF
V: TRBV14; size: .; D: TRBD1; J: TRBJ2-1; DNA: TGTGCCAGCCGGGACAGGGGGCGGGATGAGCAGTTCTTC; CDR3: CASRDRGRDEQFF
V: TRBV4-3; size: .; D: .; J: TRBJ1-4; DNA: TGCGCCAGCAGCCGAAGGGGGGAGGGTTGGACTAATGAAAAACTGTTTTTT; CDR3: CASSRRGEGWTNEKLFF
V: TRBV4-3; size: .; D: .; J: TRBJ1-1; DNA: TGCGCCAGCAGCCAAGAACGAGGTAGGAACACTGAAGCTTTCTTT; CDR3: CASSQERGRNTEAFF
V: TRBV27; size: medium-sized; D: .; J: TRBJ1-2; DNA: TGTGCCAGCAGTTTATGGACGGACCTGAGGGATGGCTACACCTTC; CDR3: CASSLWTDLRDGYTF
V: TRBV6-4; size: .; D: TRBD2; J: TRBJ2-3; DNA: TGTGCCAGCAGTGTGCAGCGGGGTGGCACAGATACGCAGTATTTT; CDR3: CASSVQRGGTDTQYF